This T cell receptor (beta chain) appears in the sequencing data of a study of CD8+ T cells in alopecia areata. General study results and limits: It was observed that many expanded lesional clones persisted in scalp and blood during tofacitinib. Expanded CD8+ clones among the top 100, as well as scalp clonality, were significantly decreased by tofacitinib.

The authors extracted RNA and reverse transcribed it into cDNA as the sequencing template. The table came from immunoSEQ multiplex PCR; TCRdb's copy has only in-frame clones and leaves some out. Of roughly 200,000 clones listed, about 55% were seen once; the top ten hold roughly 10%. This CDR3 is built from 15 residues. Germline CDR1 SEHNR, CDR2 FQNEAQ (reference sequence). J lost 8 bases, V lost 1 base, and 6 bases had no gene match. This sample's treatment: oral pan-JAK inhibitor, 5-10 mg twice daily. Punch biopsies of lesional scalp, plus peripheral blood, were taken from alopecia areata patients. The sorting of PBMCs gave CD4+ and CD8+ T cells. In the case of this clone: Its antigen is unidentified.

This clonotype was obtained from a human donor with alopecia areata. This material consisted of CD8+ T cells sorted from blood, taken at week 24, from a patient treated with tofacitinib. The rearrangement links TRBV7-9 to TRBJ2-1, with 9 bases that match TRBD1. The CDR3 reads CASSLEGQGFDEQFF. As DNA, the CDR3 is TGTGCCAGCAGCTTAGAGGGACAGGGATTTGATGAGCAGTTCTTC.